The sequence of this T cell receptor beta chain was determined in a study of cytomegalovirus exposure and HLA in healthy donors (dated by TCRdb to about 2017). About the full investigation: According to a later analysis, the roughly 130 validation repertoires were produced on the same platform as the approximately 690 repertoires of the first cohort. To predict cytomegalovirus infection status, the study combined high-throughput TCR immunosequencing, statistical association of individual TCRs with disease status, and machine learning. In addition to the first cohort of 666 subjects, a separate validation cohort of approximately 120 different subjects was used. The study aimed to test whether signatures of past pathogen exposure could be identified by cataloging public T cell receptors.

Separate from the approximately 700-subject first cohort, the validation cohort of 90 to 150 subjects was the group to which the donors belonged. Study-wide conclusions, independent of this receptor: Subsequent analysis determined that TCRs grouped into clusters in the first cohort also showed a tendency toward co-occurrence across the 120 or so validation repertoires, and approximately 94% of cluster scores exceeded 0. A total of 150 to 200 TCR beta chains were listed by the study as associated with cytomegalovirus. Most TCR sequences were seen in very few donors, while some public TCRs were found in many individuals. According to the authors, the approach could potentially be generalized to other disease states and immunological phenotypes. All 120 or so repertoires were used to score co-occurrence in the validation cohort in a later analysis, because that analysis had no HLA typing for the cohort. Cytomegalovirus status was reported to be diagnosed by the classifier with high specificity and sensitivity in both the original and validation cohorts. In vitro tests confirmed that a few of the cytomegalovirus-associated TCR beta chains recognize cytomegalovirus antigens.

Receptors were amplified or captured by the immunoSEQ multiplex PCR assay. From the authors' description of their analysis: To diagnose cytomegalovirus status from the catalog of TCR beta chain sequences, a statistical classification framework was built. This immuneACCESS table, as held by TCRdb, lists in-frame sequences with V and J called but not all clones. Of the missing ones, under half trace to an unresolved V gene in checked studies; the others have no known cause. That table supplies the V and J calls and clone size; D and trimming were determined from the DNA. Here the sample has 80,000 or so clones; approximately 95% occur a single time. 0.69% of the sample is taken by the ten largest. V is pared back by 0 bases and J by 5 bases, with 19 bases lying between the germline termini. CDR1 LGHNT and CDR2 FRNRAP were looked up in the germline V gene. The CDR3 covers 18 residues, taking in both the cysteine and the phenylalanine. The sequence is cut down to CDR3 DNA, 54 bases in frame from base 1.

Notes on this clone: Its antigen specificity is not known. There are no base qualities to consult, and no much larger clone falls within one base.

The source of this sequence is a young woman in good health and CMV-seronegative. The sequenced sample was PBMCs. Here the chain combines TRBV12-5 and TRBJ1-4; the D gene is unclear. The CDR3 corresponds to CASGLVAAIQTINEKLFF. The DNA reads TGTGCTAGTGGTTTGGTCGCGGCTATTCAGACCATAAATGAAAAACTGTTTTTT. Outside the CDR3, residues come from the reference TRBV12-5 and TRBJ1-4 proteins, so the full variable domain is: DARVTQTPRHKVTEMGQEVTMRCQPILGHNTVFWYRQTMMQGLELLAYFRNRAPLDDSGMPKDRFSAEMPDATLATLKIQPSEPRDSAVYFCASGLVAAIQTINEKLFFGSGTQLSVL.